One and the same sample provided the 13 T cell receptor beta chains below, sequenced in a study of cytomegalovirus exposure and HLA in healthy donors. The PCR ran on 60 Vbeta and 13 Jbeta primers. This table comes from immunoSEQ multiplex PCR, and its TCRdb copy is limited to in-frame clones, with some not included. The sample carries about 190,000 clones, around 73% recorded once. Material: PBMCs. Receptor source: a woman aged 25 to 39 in good health and CMV-seropositive.

This clone was seen only once. This chain uses TRBV19 with TRBJ2-1; maybe TRBD2 (7 bases). V lost 3 bases and J 0 bases, leaving 9 bases between the germline ends. The germline CDR1 and CDR2 sequences are LNHDA and SQIVND (reference sequence). The CDR3 sequence is 15 residues long. The CDR3 protein is CASSIRGASYNEQFF. DNA for the CDR3: TGTGCCAGTAGTATCCGGGGGGCCTCCTACAATGAGCAGTTCTTC.

This clone has just one count. V is TRBV19 and J is TRBJ1-2; weak D call: TRBD1 (6 bases). V shed 7 bases and J shed 1 base, with 10 bases lying between them. This CDR3 spans 13 amino acids. In germline, CDR1 is LNHDA, CDR2 SQIVND (reference sequence). CDR3 sequence reads: CASIGQLNYGYTF. The CDR3 region has the DNA TGTGCCAGTATAGGACAGCTTAACTATGGCTACACCTTC. Full variable domain (remainder filled in from reference TRBV19 and TRBJ1-2): DGGITQSPKYLFRKEGQNVTLSCEQNLNHDAMYWYRQDPGQGLRLIYYSQIVNDFQKGDIAEGYSVSREKKESFPLTVTSAQKNPTAFYLCASIGQLNYGYTFGSGTRLTVV.

The chain recombines TRBV15 with TRBJ1-1; D remains ambiguous. V was clipped by 0 bases and J by 11 bases, with 16 bases between them. CDR3 length: 14 amino acids. CDR1 and CDR2 from the germline V gene are LNHNV and YYDKDF (reference sequence). CDR3 sequence: CATSRDRPVLGAFF. CDR3 sequence (DNA): TGTGCCACCAGCAGAGATCGGCCGGTTCTCGGGGCTTTCTTT.

As concerns this clone: Other DNA sequences of this sample code for an identical CDR3. The chain employs TRBV2 and TRBJ1-5; 7 nucleotides line up with TRBD1. The CDR3 totals 15 residues. Unmatched junction bases numbered 3, after V lost 3 bases and J lost 1 base. The germline V gene encodes CDR1 SNHLY and CDR2 FYNNEI. The CDR3 DNA is TGTGCCAGCAGTGACAGGGGGATCAGCAATCAGCCCCAGCATTTT. Protein: CASSDRGISNQPQHF.

Here the CDR3 DNA reads TGTGCCAGCAGCCAAGATATAGGGGGGGACACCGGGGAGCTGTTTTTT. Encoded protein: CASSQDIGGDTGELFF. This chain uses TRBV4-2 with TRBJ2-2; tentative D call: TRBD2 (7 bases). The germline V gene encodes CDR1 LGHNA and CDR2 YNFKEQ. V was shortened by 0 bases and J by 3 bases, with 11 bases between the two germline ends. The CDR3 covers 16 residues.

The CDR3 here is CASSYRGGDQPQHF. The CDR3 DNA reads as TGTGCCAGCAGTTACCGAGGGGGCGATCAGCCCCAGCATTTT. This rearrangement joins TRBV6-5 to TRBJ1-5; 7 nucleotides align to TRBD1. Trimming cost V 2 bases and J 5 bases; bases outside gene matches: 3. This CDR3 contains 14 residues. CDR1 is MNHEY, CDR2 SVGAGI, per germline.

This chain uses TRBV7-2 with TRBJ1-5; D is uncertain. Germline values: CDR1 SGHTA, CDR2 FQGNSA. Trimming took off 3 bases at V and 9 bases at J, with 12 bases between the two ends. There are 13 residues in the CDR3. Here the CDR3 DNA reads TGTGCCAGCAGCTTGGCCGGGGTGGGGCCCCAGCATTTT. It yields the protein CASSLAGVGPQHF.

The chain carries TRBV6-4 and TRBJ2-7; possible D gene TRBD1, 6 bases. V was clipped by 6 bases and J by 6 bases, with 15 bases between them. Germline CDR1 reads MRHNA; CDR2 reads SNTAGT. There are 13 residues in the CDR3. CDR3 region: CASSLRWGPEQYF. As DNA, the CDR3 is TGTGCCAGCAGCCTAAGGTGGGGGCCCGAGCAGTACTTC.

This clone was detected only a few times. The chain employs TRBV6-5 and TRBJ1-2; unclear D gene. The germline gives CDR1 MNHEY, CDR2 SVGAGI. V lost 4 bases to trimming and J lost 1 base, with 7 bases between them. The CDR3 contains 13 residues. The CDR3 coding sequence is TGTGCCAGCAGTTTGTCTAATAACTATGGCTACACCTTC. Its translation is CASSLSNNYGYTF.

The chain employs TRBV6-4 and TRBJ2-3; 9 positions match TRBD2. Germline CDR1 is MRHNA and CDR2 is SNTAGT. Trimming at V came to 2 bases and at J to 4 bases, leaving 4 bases not matched to a gene. The CDR3 length is 15 residues. CDR3 amino acids: CASSDGGGAADTQYF. The CDR3 DNA follows: TGTGCCAGCAGTGACGGCGGGGGGGCCGCAGATACGCAGTATTTT.

The chain combines TRBV5-8 with TRBJ2-3, with 7 bases lining up with TRBD2. The V segment lost 2 bases and the J segment 2 bases; nucleotides outside the gene matches: 11. Germline V CDR1 and CDR2: SGHTS, YDEGEE. CDR3 length: 17 amino acids. The CDR3 DNA reads TGTGCCAGCAGCTTTGTACCCGGGACTATTAACACAGATACGCAGTATTTT. Its protein is CASSFVPGTINTDTQYF. The entire variable domain, with the rest obtained from reference TRBV5-8 and TRBJ2-3, is as follows: EAGVTQSPTHLIKTRGQQATLRCSPISGHTSVYWYQQALGLGLQFLLWYDEGEERNRGNFPPRFSGRQFPNYSSELNVNALELEDSALYLCASSFVPGTINTDTQYFGPGTRLTVL.

This clone was recorded only once. The DNA for the CDR3 is TGCAGCGTTGTTAGGCCGGGACAGGGGAATTTGGCTTTCTTT. Its protein is CSVVRPGQGNLAFF. This sequence joins TRBV29-1 and TRBJ1-1; 10 nucleotides match TRBD1. J was trimmed by 11 bases and V by 4 bases; bases with no gene match: 13. CDR3 size: 14 residues. Germline CDR1 is SQVTM and CDR2 is ANQGSEA.

The chain joins TRBV2 to TRBJ2-1; a weak D match, TRBD2 (6 bases). Germline V CDR1 and CDR2: SNHLY, FYNNEI. The ends were cut back, 11 bases at V and 4 bases at J, with 12 bases in the middle. The CDR3 loop spans 12 amino acids. CDR3 DNA sequence: TGTGCCGGGGGGACTGATTACAATGAGCAGTTCTTC. Translated, it gives CAGGTDYNEQFF. Full variable domain (outside the CDR3, taken from reference TRBV2 and TRBJ2-1): EPEVTQTPSHQVTQMGQEVILRCVPISNHLYFYWYRQILGQKVEFLVSFYNNEISEKSEIFDDQFSVERPDGSNFTLKIRSTKLEDSAMYFCAGGTDYNEQFFGPGTRLTVL.